This is a list of T cell receptor beta chains from one sample in a study of T cell repertoires in cytomegalovirus infection. TCRdb passed the reads through MiXCR, listing each CDR3 protein once. Among hundreds of thousands of distinct CDR3 sequences listed, about 17% were seen once. Sample: PBMCs. All receptors derive from a human donor in good health (CMV status not recorded). Some clones in this sample may be carry-over from other donors' samples. Each CDR3 is given with its conserved first and last residue. The D gene is left open where the match is weak. Expanded clones are given a class, and other clones once, few, many or no size at all.

clone_size: few
v_call: TRBV28
j_call: TRBJ1-1
d_call: NA
cdr3_aa: CASSLIGGPNTEAFF
cdr3_nt: TGTGCCAGCAGTTTAATTGGCGGCCCGAACACTGAAGCTTTCTTT

clone_size: NA
v_call: TRBV3-1
j_call: TRBJ2-5
d_call: NA
cdr3_aa: CASEGSQETQYF
cdr3_nt: TGTGCCAGCGAGGGCAGCCAAGAGACCCAGTACTTC

clone_size: NA
v_call: TRBV19
j_call: TRBJ2-2
d_call: TRBD1
cdr3_aa: CASGDDRGSTGELFF
cdr3_nt: TGTGCCAGCGGAGACGACAGGGGGAGCACCGGGGAGCTGTTTTTT

clone_size: once
v_call: TRBV20-1
j_call: TRBJ1-4
d_call: TRBD1
cdr3_aa: CSARRQGWEKLFF
cdr3_nt: TGCAGTGCTAGAAGACAGGGTTGGGAAAAACTGTTTTTT

clone_size: few
v_call: TRBV7-9
j_call: TRBJ2-4
d_call: TRBD1
cdr3_aa: CASSLQGEIQYF
cdr3_nt: TGTGCCAGCAGTTTACAGGGGGAGATTCAGTACTTC

clone_size: few
v_call: TRBV12-3/TRBV12-4
j_call: TRBJ1-4
d_call: NA
cdr3_aa: CASSLQVDEKLFF
cdr3_nt: TGTGCCAGCAGTTTACAGGTTGATGAAAAACTGTTTTTT

clone_size: NA
v_call: TRBV2
j_call: TRBJ2-7
d_call: NA
cdr3_aa: CASKDSITYEQYF
cdr3_nt: TGTGCCAGCAAAGACAGTATAACCTACGAGCAGTACTTC

clone_size: NA
v_call: TRBV20-1
j_call: TRBJ1-1
d_call: NA
cdr3_aa: CSANVQGRAEAFF
cdr3_nt: TGCAGTGCTAACGTGCAAGGGAGGGCTGAAGCTTTCTTT

clone_size: few
v_call: TRBV11-3
j_call: TRBJ2-2
d_call: TRBD2
cdr3_aa: CASSFNSGGARTGELFF
cdr3_nt: TGTGCCAGCAGCTTTAACAGCGGGGGGGCTAGGACCGGGGAGCTGTTTTTT

clone_size: many
v_call: TRBV7-2
j_call: TRBJ2-7
d_call: NA
cdr3_aa: CASSLASFQNIGYEQYF
cdr3_nt: TGTGCCAGCAGCTTAGCGAGTTTCCAGAATATAGGGTACGAGCAGTACTTC

clone_size: NA
v_call: TRBV7-4
j_call: TRBJ2-1
d_call: NA
cdr3_aa: CASSFQVTGKLHEQFF
cdr3_nt: TGTGCCAGCAGCTTCCAGGTTACAGGGAAACTCCATGAGCAGTTCTTC

clone_size: NA
v_call: TRBV4-2
j_call: TRBJ2-1
d_call: TRBD2
cdr3_aa: CASSQDAGRTGGSSYNEQFF
cdr3_nt: TGTGCCAGCAGCCAAGATGCCGGGAGGACGGGGGGGAGCTCCTACAATGAGCAGTTCTTC

clone_size: NA
v_call: TRBV20-1
j_call: TRBJ1-5
d_call: NA
cdr3_aa: CSARDWGSFQSNQPQHF
cdr3_nt: TGCAGTGCTAGAGATTGGGGGTCCTTCCAGAGCAATCAGCCCCAGCATTTT

clone_size: many
v_call: TRBV7-2
j_call: TRBJ2-3
d_call: TRBD2
cdr3_aa: CASSLASSGGTDTQYF
cdr3_nt: TGTGCCAGCAGCTTAGCCTCTAGCGGGGGAACAGATACGCAGTATTTT

clone_size: NA
v_call: TRBV5-1
j_call: TRBJ2-3
d_call: NA
cdr3_aa: CASSFWDSTDTQYF
cdr3_nt: TGCGCCAGCAGCTTCTGGGACAGCACAGATACGCAGTATTTT

clone_size: NA
v_call: TRBV20-1
j_call: TRBJ1-5
d_call: NA
cdr3_aa: CSARIGASNQPQHF
cdr3_nt: TGCAGTGCTAGAATAGGGGCTAGCAATCAGCCCCAGCATTTT

clone_size: NA
v_call: TRBV20-1
j_call: TRBJ2-5
d_call: TRBD2
cdr3_aa: CSARAVNSGGPQETQYF
cdr3_nt: TGCAGTGCTAGAGCGGTTAATAGCGGGGGACCCCAAGAGACCCAGTACTTC

clone_size: many
v_call: TRBV6-1
j_call: TRBJ2-7
d_call: NA
cdr3_aa: CARSPLACRESPHEQYF
cdr3_nt: TGTGCCAGATCCCCACTGGCGTGTCGCGAATCCCCCCACGAGCAGTACTTC

clone_size: NA
v_call: TRBV4-1
j_call: TRBJ1-6
d_call: NA
cdr3_aa: CASSQVPRANSPLHF
cdr3_nt: TGCGCCAGCAGCCAAGTCCCGAGGGCAAATTCACCCCTCCACTTT

clone_size: few
v_call: TRBV20-1
j_call: TRBJ1-4
d_call: NA
cdr3_aa: CSAGAQGNEKLFF
cdr3_nt: TGCAGTGCAGGGGCACAGGGTAATGAAAAACTGTTTTTT

clone_size: NA
v_call: TRBV15
j_call: TRBJ1-4
d_call: NA
cdr3_aa: CATSDWTVVNEKLFF
cdr3_nt: TGTGCCACTTCAGATTGGACGGTAGTTAATGAAAAACTGTTTTTT

clone_size: many
v_call: TRBV6-2/TRBV6-3
j_call: TRBJ1-1
d_call: NA
cdr3_aa: CASLQDSNTEAFF
cdr3_nt: TGTGCCAGCCTCCAAGATTCGAACACTGAAGCTTTCTTT

clone_size: few
v_call: TRBV6-5
j_call: TRBJ2-7
d_call: NA
cdr3_aa: CASRGTGSYEQYF
cdr3_nt: TGTGCCAGCAGGGGGACTGGATCCTACGAGCAGTACTTC

clone_size: NA
v_call: TRBV7-9
j_call: TRBJ1-5
d_call: NA
cdr3_aa: CASSLATGKNQPQHF
cdr3_nt: TGTGCCAGCAGCTTAGCGACAGGCAAAAATCAGCCCCAGCATTTT

clone_size: NA
v_call: TRBV7-1
j_call: TRBJ2-3
d_call: TRBD2
cdr3_aa: CASSSGLDPTDTQYF
cdr3_nt: TGTGCCAGCAGCTCGGGACTAGATCCCACAGATACGCAGTATTTT

clone_size: NA
v_call: TRBV7-2
j_call: TRBJ2-5
d_call: NA
cdr3_aa: CASSPGWQGSETQYF
cdr3_nt: TGTGCCAGCAGCCCCGGTTGGCAGGGGTCGGAGACCCAGTACTTC

clone_size: NA
v_call: TRBV6-5
j_call: TRBJ2-2
d_call: TRBD1
cdr3_aa: CASSYRDSYTGELFF
cdr3_nt: TGTGCCAGCAGTTATCGGGACAGCTACACCGGGGAGCTGTTTTTT

clone_size: NA
v_call: TRBV7-9
j_call: TRBJ1-1
d_call: NA
cdr3_aa: CASSLPLENTEAFF
cdr3_nt: TGTGCCAGCAGCTTACCGTTGGAGAACACTGAAGCTTTCTTT

clone_size: few
v_call: TRBV4-1
j_call: TRBJ2-3
d_call: TRBD2
cdr3_aa: CASSQRPPAGASTDTQYF
cdr3_nt: TGCGCCAGCAGCCAACGTCCCCCAGCGGGGGCCTCCACAGATACGCAGTATTTT

clone_size: NA
v_call: TRBV6-5
j_call: TRBJ1-1
d_call: NA
cdr3_aa: CASSSRQQAFF
cdr3_nt: TGTGCCAGCAGTTCTCGCCAGCAAGCTTTCTTT

clone_size: few
v_call: TRBV25-1
j_call: TRBJ1-2
d_call: NA
cdr3_aa: CASSPVGVYGYTF
cdr3_nt: TGTGCCAGCAGTCCGGTGGGGGTCTATGGCTACACCTTC

clone_size: NA
v_call: TRBV12-5
j_call: TRBJ2-1
d_call: NA
cdr3_aa: CASGLVIGGPDWDYNEQFF
cdr3_nt: TGTGCTAGTGGTTTGGTGATAGGAGGGCCGGATTGGGACTACAATGAGCAGTTCTTC

clone_size: NA
v_call: TRBV20-1
j_call: TRBJ1-4
d_call: TRBD1
cdr3_aa: CSARGRQGVNEKLFF
cdr3_nt: TGCAGTGCTAGAGGACGACAGGGTGTTAATGAAAAACTGTTTTTT

clone_size: few
v_call: TRBV24-1
j_call: TRBJ2-3
d_call: TRBD1
cdr3_aa: CATSNRDRTGSDTQYF
cdr3_nt: TGTGCCACCAGCAACAGGGACAGGACGGGCTCAGATACGCAGTATTTT

clone_size: many
v_call: TRBV5-1
j_call: TRBJ2-3
d_call: TRBD1
cdr3_aa: CASSLTGVGTDTQYF
cdr3_nt: TGCGCCAGCAGCTTGACAGGGGTTGGGACAGATACGCAGTATTTT

clone_size: few
v_call: TRBV5-1
j_call: TRBJ1-1
d_call: NA
cdr3_aa: CASSLNSAGTEAFF
cdr3_nt: TGCGCCAGCAGCTTAAACAGCGCTGGGACTGAAGCTTTCTTT

clone_size: many
v_call: TRBV12-3/TRBV12-4
j_call: TRBJ1-1
d_call: NA
cdr3_aa: CASSLRGSIGSREAFF
cdr3_nt: TGTGCCAGCAGTTTACGGGGAAGTATTGGCAGCCGTGAAGCTTTCTTT

clone_size: NA
v_call: TRBV12-3/TRBV12-4
j_call: TRBJ1-2
d_call: NA
cdr3_aa: CASSLGVSGYGYTF
cdr3_nt: TGTGCCAGCAGTTTAGGGGTTTCGGGCTATGGCTACACCTTC

clone_size: many
v_call: TRBV7-2
j_call: TRBJ2-1
d_call: TRBD1
cdr3_aa: CASSQDRGRGNEQFF
cdr3_nt: TGTGCCAGCAGCCAAGACAGGGGACGTGGGAATGAGCAGTTCTTC

clone_size: many
v_call: TRBV11-2
j_call: TRBJ1-2
d_call: NA
cdr3_aa: CASKNPDGGPYGYTF
cdr3_nt: TGTGCCAGCAAGAACCCCGACGGGGGGCCCTATGGCTACACCTTC

clone_size: many
v_call: TRBV6-1
j_call: TRBJ1-6
d_call: NA
cdr3_aa: CASRLDPRSSYNSPLHF
cdr3_nt: TGTGCCAGCAGATTGGACCCTAGGAGCTCCTATAATTCACCCCTCCACTTT

clone_size: NA
v_call: TRBV3-1
j_call: TRBJ1-1
d_call: NA
cdr3_aa: CASSRVSDNTEAFF
cdr3_nt: TGTGCCAGCAGCCGAGTAAGTGACAACACTGAAGCTTTCTTT

clone_size: few
v_call: TRBV28
j_call: TRBJ1-5
d_call: NA
cdr3_aa: CASSLFQRISNQPQHF
cdr3_nt: TGTGCCAGCAGTTTATTCCAGCGAATTAGCAATCAGCCCCAGCATTTT

clone_size: NA
v_call: TRBV27
j_call: TRBJ2-7
d_call: TRBD1
cdr3_aa: CASSPYRGMTYEQYF
cdr3_nt: TGTGCCAGCAGTCCCTACAGGGGGATGACCTACGAGCAGTACTTC

clone_size: many
v_call: TRBV28
j_call: TRBJ2-5
d_call: NA
cdr3_aa: CASSGWGGQETQYF
cdr3_nt: TGTGCCAGCAGTGGGTGGGGCGGTCAAGAGACCCAGTACTTC

clone_size: NA
v_call: TRBV3-1
j_call: TRBJ1-6
d_call: TRBD1
cdr3_aa: CASSGQAGNSPLHF
cdr3_nt: TGTGCCAGCAGCGGACAGGCTGGTAATTCACCCCTCCACTTT

clone_size: few
v_call: TRBV12-3/TRBV12-4
j_call: TRBJ1-1
d_call: NA
cdr3_aa: CASSDKGGINTEAFF
cdr3_nt: TGTGCCAGCAGCGATAAAGGGGGTATAAACACTGAAGCTTTCTTT

clone_size: many
v_call: TRBV7-2
j_call: TRBJ2-5
d_call: TRBD1
cdr3_aa: CASSSPSVAGTVQETQYF
cdr3_nt: TGTGCCAGCAGCTCCCCCAGCGTGGCCGGGACAGTCCAAGAGACCCAGTACTTC

clone_size: NA
v_call: TRBV20-1
j_call: TRBJ2-1
d_call: TRBD2
cdr3_aa: CSASDPRRGDYNEQFF
cdr3_nt: TGCAGTGCTTCAGACCCCCGGCGGGGGGACTACAATGAGCAGTTCTTC